These 30 T cell receptor beta chains were all obtained from the same sample, sequenced in a study of blood T cells in healthy people across ages. A second PCR of about 7 to 12 cycles used a sample-barcoded 5' primer and a J-beta primer mix. TCRdb independently ran MiXCR on the 5' RACE reads; one entry per CDR3 protein. Among about 560,000 distinct CDR3 sequences listed, roughly a quarter were seen once. These records were also assigned to another study, of T cells of mothers and their children.

The material sequenced was blood. The source of these receptors is a boy younger than 10 in good health.

This chain joins TRBV11-2 and TRBJ2-3; D uncertain. Germline CDR1 SGHAT, CDR2 FQNNGV. With 5 bases removed from V and 6 bases from J, the gap between germline ends came to 9 bases. CDR3 length: 12 amino acids. The CDR3 protein is CASSLNMDTQYF. The CDR3 DNA follows: TGTGCCAGCAGCCTCAATATGGATACGCAGTATTTT. Combining the CDR3 with reference TRBV11-2 and TRBJ2-3 gives the whole variable domain EAGVAQSPRYKIIEKRQSVAFWCNPISGHATLYWYQQILGQGPKLLIQFQNNGVVDDSQLPKDRFSAERLKGVDSTLKIQPAKLEDSAVYLCASSLNMDTQYFGPGTRLTVL.

This clonotype was observed a few times. This chain uses TRBV14 with TRBJ2-5; a possible D gene is TRBD1 (6 bases). V shed 3 bases and J shed 11 bases, with 10 bases lying between them. The CDR3 extends over 11 amino acids. In germline, CDR1 is SGHDN, CDR2 FVKESK. As DNA, the CDR3 is TGTGCCAGCAGCCACCACAGGGAGCAGTACTTC. This encodes CASSHHREQYF.

To note about this clonotype: The CDR3 carries no conserved terminal phenylalanine or tryptophan, so it likely arises from a read error. The V call is TRBV20-1, the J call TRBJ1-2, with a possible D match to TRBD1 (5 bases). Deletions cut 1 base from V and 3 bases from J, with 12 bases between. Germline CDR1 and CDR2: DFQATT and SNEGSKA (reference sequence). This CDR3 region has 14 residues. The CDR3, as DNA: TGCAGTGCTAGAGCGTTCCAGGGATACTATGGCTACACCCTC. Its translation is CSARAFQGYYGYTL.

In its sample, this clonotype was seen many times. The chain recombines TRBV6-5 with TRBJ2-2, with TRBD1 as a possible D gene (6 bases). This CDR3 comprises 15 residues. Per germline, CDR1 MNHEY and CDR2 SVGAGI. The ends were cut back, 4 bases at V and 5 bases at J, with 14 bases in the middle. The CDR3 loop is CASSWGPPPTGELFF. The CDR3 DNA reads TGTGCCAGCAGTTGGGGGCCACCTCCTACCGGGGAGCTGTTTTTT.

The rearrangement uses TRBV5-1 and TRBJ2-3; 7 bases line up with TRBD1. V lost 2 bases to trimming and J lost 5 bases; unmatched junction nucleotides: 8. This CDR3 is 15 amino acids long. The germline CDR1 and CDR2 sequences are SGHRS and YFSETQ. The CDR3 sequence: CASSFDRVRGDTQYF. The CDR3 coding sequence is TGCGCCAGCAGCTTCGACAGGGTAAGAGGAGATACGCAGTATTTT.

This clonotype was recorded a few times. The gene calls are TRBV12-5 and TRBJ1-1, with a possible D match to TRBD1 (5 bases). Germline V gene sequence: CDR1 LGHNT, CDR2 FRNRAP. The V end lost 4 bases, the J end lost 9 bases, and 24 bases lay between the germline ends. CDR3 size: 16 residues. CDR3 nucleotide sequence: TGTGCTAGTGGTTCGCTCCCCCTCGGGGGATTTTCACAAGCTTTCTTT. Amino acids: CASGSLPLGGFSQAFF. Together with reference TRBV12-5 and TRBJ1-1, the CDR3 gives the full variable domain: DARVTQTPRHKVTEMGQEVTMRCQPILGHNTVFWYRQTMMQGLELLAYFRNRAPLDDSGMPKDRFSAEMPDATLATLKIQPSEPRDSAVYFCASGSLPLGGFSQAFFGQGTRLTVV.

There are a few counts of this clonotype. Since a much larger clone is just one base distant, this may be a read error. No conserved phenylalanine or tryptophan is present at the end of the CDR3, so a read error is the likely explanation. The rearrangement links TRBV7-9 to TRBJ1-6, with D possibly matching TRBD1 (5 bases). CDR3 length equals 12 residues. CDR1 is SEHNR, CDR2 FQNEAQ, per germline (reference sequence). CDR3 in DNA: TGTGCAGGAGGAAGGGGAGATTCACCCCTCCACCTT. Translated: CAGGRGDSPLHL.

J is TRBJ2-3 and V is TRBV29-1; maybe TRBD2 (6 bases). In germline, CDR1 is SQVTM, CDR2 ANQGSEA. Trimming removed 7 bases at V and 2 bases at J, with 22 bases between. The CDR3 has 16 amino acids. This CDR3 reads CSAGVRVGGHTDTQYF. Here the CDR3 DNA reads TGCAGCGCGGGGGTAAGGGTAGGAGGCCACACAGATACGCAGTATTTT.

This chain links TRBV6-5 with TRBJ1-2, with D possibly TRBD1 on 6 matching bases. CDR1 is MNHEY and CDR2 is SVGAGI in the germline V gene. Deletions cut 8 bases from V and 8 bases from J, with 15 bases between. The CDR3 is made up of 12 amino acids. This CDR3 reads CASRTAAEGYTF. Here the CDR3 DNA reads TGTGCCAGCCGGACAGCGGCGGAAGGCTACACCTTC.

This clonotype showed up just a few times. The chain uses TRBV5-1 and TRBJ2-5; a weak D match, TRBD1 (5 bases). This CDR3 is built from 15 residues. Germline V lookup: CDR1 SGHRS, CDR2 YFSETQ. V was clipped by 0 bases and J by 4 bases, with 13 bases between them. The CDR3 bases are TGCGCCAGCAGCTTGGCCTTACAGGCTGGAGAGACCCAGTACTTC. Its protein is CASSLALQAGETQYF.

The V and J genes are TRBV7-9 and TRBJ2-1; D gene unclear. V was pared by 5 bases and J by 2 bases, with 16 bases between. Germline loops: CDR1 SEHNR, CDR2 FQNEAQ (reference sequence). The CDR3 loop spans 16 amino acids. In DNA, the CDR3 is TGTGCCAGCAGCAGAAAGGACGGGCACGCCTACAATGAGCAGTTCTTC. Protein sequence: CASSRKDGHAYNEQFF.

This chain links TRBV10-3 with TRBJ2-2; 10 bases are a match to TRBD1. Looked up from germline, CDR1 is ENHRY and CDR2 is SYGVKD. This CDR3 contains 14 residues. Trimming took 11 bases from V and 5 from J; bases not matched to a gene: 8. The DNA of the CDR3 is TGTGCCGTCCGGGACAGGGGCCAAACCGGGGAGCTGTTTTTT. It translates to CAVRDRGQTGELFF.

The sample holds many counts of this clonotype. V usage is TRBV20-1 and J usage is TRBJ2-5, with 7 positions matching TRBD1. Germline CDR1 reads DFQATT; CDR2 reads SNEGSKA (reference sequence). The CDR3 has 14 amino acids. The CDR3 loop is CSPIDRVAPETQYF. CDR3 coding DNA: TGCAGCCCCATAGACAGGGTCGCACCAGAGACCCAGTACTTC.

This chain uses TRBV9 with TRBJ2-1, with 7 bases that match TRBD2. Germline V gives CDR1 SGDLS, CDR2 YYNGEE. The CDR3 consists of 16 residues. J was trimmed by 7 bases and V by 0 bases; bases with no gene match: 10. The CDR3 here is CASSVGPAGERNEQFF. In DNA form, the CDR3 reads TGTGCCAGCAGCGTAGGCCCCGCGGGGGAGAGGAATGAGCAGTTCTTC.

The CDR3 loop reads CASSQRTDRFGEKLFF. The CDR3 coding sequence is TGTGCCAGCAGCCAACGAACGGACAGGTTCGGAGAAAAACTGTTTTTT. The chain joins TRBV12-3 or TRBV12-4 to TRBJ1-4; 7 bases map to TRBD1. The CDR3 sequence is 16 residues long. Losses at the gene ends were 6 bases for V and 8 bases for J; bases not matched to a gene: 15.

In nucleotides, the CDR3 is TGTGCTAGTGGTTTAAAACGGGAGGCTTCGGACGGCTACACCTTC. Its protein product is CASGLKREASDGYTF. The rearrangement links TRBV12-5 to TRBJ1-2, with D uncertain. The CDR3 totals 15 residues. The germline V gene has CDR1 LGHNT and CDR2 FRNRAP. V was pared by 3 bases and J by 8 bases, with 19 bases between.

J is TRBJ2-5 and V is TRBV12-3 or TRBV12-4; no definite D call. The J call may be in error: the DNA end matches TRBJ2-7 better. The length of the CDR3 is 16 residues. The CDR3 loop reads CASSITMSQSSYEQYF. The CDR3, as DNA: TGTGCCAGCAGTATAACAATGTCCCAAAGCTCCTACGAGCAGTACTTC.

Note on this clonotype: An end of the junction does not agree with germline; a read error may underlie this. The chain joins TRBV18 to TRBJ2-3; 7 nucleotides line up with TRBD1. This CDR3 is built from 14 residues. Germline values: CDR1 KGHSH, CDR2 LQKENI. The CDR3 region has the DNA TGTGTCAGCTCAGCGACAGGGACCGGGAATACGCAGTATTTT. Encoded protein: CVSSATGTGNTQYF.

This clonotype has only a few counts. The chain recombines TRBV6-5 with TRBJ2-5; D possibly uses TRBD1 or TRBD2 (5 bases each). CDR1 is MNHEY and CDR2 is SVGAGI in the germline V gene. V was trimmed by 0 bases and J by 11 bases, leaving 13 bases between them. There are 13 residues in the CDR3. The CDR3 loop reads CASSYSKGDPQYF. The CDR3, as DNA: TGTGCCAGCAGTTACTCGAAAGGGGACCCTCAGTACTTC.

The V gene is TRBV14, the J gene TRBJ1-4, with TRBD1 matching 12 bases. The CDR3 sequence is 21 residues long. The V segment lost 0 bases and the J segment 0 bases; nucleotides outside the gene matches: 11. In germline, CDR1 is SGHDN, CDR2 FVKESK. In nucleotides, the CDR3 is TGTGCCAGCAGCCAAGATTGGTTGGGACAGGGGGCGCAAGCAACTAATGAAAAACTGTTTTTT. As protein: CASSQDWLGQGAQATNEKLFF.

The gene calls are TRBV2 and TRBJ1-6; TRBD1 might be the D (6 bases). CDR1 SNHLY and CDR2 FYNNEI come from the germline V gene. Trimming removed 7 bases from V and 8 bases from J, with 12 bases in between. The CDR3 loop spans 13 amino acids. In DNA, the CDR3 is TGTGCCAGCAAGGACAGTCCGGATTCACCCCTCCACTTT. As protein: CASKDSPDSPLHF. Based on the CDR3 plus reference TRBV2 and TRBJ1-6, the full variable domain is EPEVTQTPSHQVTQMGQEVILRCVPISNHLYFYWYRQILGQKVEFLVSFYNNEISEKSEIFDDQFSVERPDGSNFTLKIRSTKLEDSAMYFCASKDSPDSPLHFGNGTRLTVT.

This clonotype was detected a few times. The chain links TRBV6-5 to TRBJ2-5; 7 nucleotides line up with TRBD1. The CDR3 length is 14 residues. Germline V CDR1 and CDR2: MNHEY, SVGAGI. Unmatched junction bases numbered 9, after V lost 7 bases and J lost 4 bases. CDR3 DNA: TGTGCCAGCAAGAACAGGGGATGGAGAGAGACCCAGTACTTC. It specifies CASKNRGWRETQYF.

The V and J genes are TRBV2 and TRBJ1-5; a weak D match, TRBD1 (5 bases). Looked up from germline, CDR1 is SNHLY and CDR2 is FYNNEI. Trimming shortened V by 3 bases and J by 4 bases, and 7 bases separated the two germline ends. There are 13 residues in the CDR3. CDR3 amino acids: CASSDRVNQPQHF. CDR3 nucleotides: TGTGCCAGCAGTGACAGGGTTAATCAGCCCCAGCATTTT.

The chain couples TRBV12-3 or TRBV12-4 to TRBJ2-3; D is possibly TRBD2 (5 bases). V shed 4 bases and J shed 2 bases, with 13 bases lying between them. The CDR3 is 15 amino acids. CDR3 nucleotides: TGTGCCAGCAGTTCCGGGATCTCCCCCACAGATACGCAGTATTTT. Its translation is CASSSGISPTDTQYF.

The V and J genes are TRBV4-3 and TRBJ1-1, with D possibly being TRBD1 (5 bases). CDR1 is LGHNA and CDR2 is YSLEER in the germline V gene. Deletions cut 0 bases from V and 2 bases from J, with 10 bases between. This CDR3 has 15 amino acids. CDR3 DNA sequence: TGCGCCAGCAGCCAAGAACAAAGGGGTAACACTGAAGCTTTCTTT. This gives the protein CASSQEQRGNTEAFF.

This clonotype was seen a few times. The rearrangement joins TRBV4-2 to TRBJ2-1; TRBD2 agrees at 14 bases. The CDR3 sequence is 23 residues long. Germline loops: CDR1 LGHNA, CDR2 YNFKEQ. V dropped 0 bases and J dropped 2; count of bases not matched to a gene: 18. The DNA for the CDR3 is TGTGCCAGCAGCCAAGATCCATACCAGTCGGGGACTAGCGGGGGTGCTACCTACAATGAGCAGTTCTTC. It encodes CASSQDPYQSGTSGGATYNEQFF.

CDR3 in amino acids: CASSLGPGQGNTIYF. The CDR3 bases are TGCGCCAGCAGCTTGGGTCCCGGACAGGGAAACACCATATATTTT. The chain is built from TRBV5-1 and TRBJ1-3, with a tentative D call TRBD1 (6 bases). V dropped 0 bases and J dropped 4 bases, with 11 bases sitting between them. The CDR3 has 15 residues. Germline values: CDR1 SGHRS, CDR2 YFSETQ.

The sample holds a few counts of this clonotype. The chain joins TRBV27 to TRBJ2-7; D uncertain. V was clipped by 2 bases and J by 3 bases, with 8 bases between them. Germline V lookup: CDR1 MNHEY, CDR2 SMNVEV (reference sequence). The CDR3 contains 13 residues. For the CDR3, the DNA is TGTGCCAGCAGTTTAGACCCTTTCTACGAGCAGTACTTC. Amino acid sequence: CASSLDPFYEQYF.

The V gene is TRBV7-9, the J gene TRBJ1-1; D call uncertain. Trimming took 0 bases from V and 0 from J, leaving 8 bases between them. There are 15 residues in the CDR3. Germline loops: CDR1 SEHNR, CDR2 FQNEAQ (reference sequence). CDR3 sequence: CASSLAPGMNTEAFF. The CDR3 bases are TGTGCCAGCAGCTTAGCCCCGGGGATGAACACTGAAGCTTTCTTT.

This clonotype appeared a few times. The chain couples TRBV7-2 to TRBJ2-7; D is perhaps TRBD2 (5 bases). Germline assignment: CDR1 SGHTA and CDR2 FQGNSA. This CDR3 has 14 amino acids. With 2 bases removed from V and 0 bases from J, the gap between germline ends came to 8 bases. CDR3 in DNA: TGTGCCAGCAGCTTACCAGGACTCTCCTACGAGCAGTACTTC. Translating it yields CASSLPGLSYEQYF.